The present TCR beta chain was sequenced within a study of cytomegalovirus exposure and HLA in healthy donors. The PCR had 60 Vbeta and 13 Jbeta primers. The protocol was immunoSEQ multiplex PCR, while the TCRdb copy is restricted to in-frame clones and leaves out a portion. The sample has roughly 70,000 clones, roughly 82% seen once; the top ten hold about 1.9%. Germline CDR1 SGHDN, CDR2 FVKESK. The CDR3 contains 18 residues. V shed 0 bases, J shed 4 bases, and the junction held 11 bases outside the gene matches. The chain links TRBV14 to TRBJ2-5; 10 bases are shared with TRBD2. The sequenced sample was PBMCs. This TCR came from a young man in good health and CMV-seronegative. As DNA, the CDR3 is TGTGCCAGCAGCCAAGAGATTGGGCTAGCGGGAGTTCGAGAGACCCAGTACTTC. Encoded protein: CASSQEIGLAGVRETQYF.